This T cell receptor (beta chain) was captured in a study of a mutant IDH1 vaccine in newly diagnosed glioma (dated by TCRdb to the early 2020s). At the level of the whole study: Of the 30 or so patients who were treated, approximately 62% were male and around 40% were female, and the mean age was around 40 years. Longitudinal TCRB deep sequencing was done for about two dozen treated patients, wherever samples were available for exploratory analyses. Before enrollment, patients had received standard therapy of radiotherapy alone, temozolomide alone, or radiochemotherapy with temozolomide; most received the combination. Peripheral blood samples were drawn at six visits, namely V03 (baseline), V05, V07, V10, V12 and V13.

The library came from the immunoSEQ multiplex PCR assay. Rearranged TCR beta chain sequences were amplified with the hsTCRB Kit following the manufacturer's protocol. TCRB libraries were sequenced on an Illumina MiSeq. On the authors' methods: The proprietary platform of the kit vendor was used for demultiplexing, trimming and gene mapping. This immuneACCESS table, as held by TCRdb, lists in-frame sequences with V and J called but not all clones. Of the missing ones, under half trace to an unresolved V gene in checked studies; the others have no known cause. V, J and clone size are taken as reported in that table, and D and trimming were inferred from the DNA itself. For this sample the table gives 30,000 to 40,000 clones, of which roughly 92% were detected only once. Of the sample, 18% falls within the top ten clones. Overall study outcomes, separate from this receptor: Selection of PBMC samples for TCRB deep sequencing was based on availability. The authors stated that sample limitations prevented analyses of patient blood samples from being reproduced. Vaccine-induced immune responses across multiple MHC alleles were detected in around 92% of patients. Changes in the top peripheral T cell clonotypes picked up by TCRB sequencing did not appear to be linked to pseudoprogression.

Interpreted using the paper, the time point label stands for: baseline, week 1 (first vaccination visit). The treatment or condition label here, explained by the study, means: pre-vaccination baseline after standard-of-care therapy. Newly diagnosed WHO grade 3 or 4 IDH1-mutant astrocytomas showing loss of nuclear ATRX were present in the donors. The samples were drawn from NOA16, a multicentre, single-arm, open-label phase I trial in Germany that tested a mutant IDH1 peptide vaccine in humans for the first time. Visit V03 blood draws served as the baseline sample for immunogenicity testing. Genomic DNA for TCRB sequencing was isolated from EDTA blood with the DNeasy Blood and Tissue Kit. V and J lose 3 bases and 2 bases, and a span of 11 bases separates them. Looking up the germline V gene yields CDR1 SGHDN and CDR2 FVKESK. Including the terminal cysteine and phenylalanine, the CDR3 comprises 15 residues. Left in the record is the CDR3 DNA by itself, 45 bases read in frame from the first base.

In the case of this clone: Its antigen specificity is not known. Base qualities are not provided; no much larger clone lies one nucleotide away.

The sample was PBMCs, taken from a glioma patient treated with radiotherapy, temozolomide or both. This chain is built from TRBV14 and TRBJ1-3, with no confidently assigned D gene. The TCR originated in a man aged 18-30 years with glioma. The CDR3 region has the sequence CASSQDLMAGNTIYF. The nucleotides are TGTGCCAGCAGCCAGGATTTGATGGCTGGAAACACCATATATTTT.